These 18 T cell receptor beta chains were sequenced from one sample in a study of control samples from healthy donors and cancer patients. Some clones are missing from TCRdb's copy, which holds only in-frame ones; the method was immunoSEQ multiplex PCR. Of 35,000 to 40,000 clones detected, around 88% appear once; the ten largest clones hold 20% to 25%. The sample was PBMCs. The origin of the receptors is a woman aged 55-70 years with lung cancer.

The chain links TRBV11-2 to TRBJ2-7, with D maybe TRBD2 (6 bases). Germline CDR1 and CDR2: SGHAT and FQNNGV. The CDR3 runs to 13 residues. V lost 5 bases and J lost 3, with 11 bases in between. Here the CDR3 DNA reads TGTGCCAGCAGCCCACCGGGGGTCTACGAGCAGTACTTC. Translated, it gives CASSPPGVYEQYF.

This chain uses TRBV9 with TRBJ1-6; 10 positions match TRBD1. Germline V gene sequence: CDR1 SGDLS, CDR2 YYNGEE. This CDR3 has 14 amino acids. With V trimmed by 3 bases and J by 6 bases, 0 bases remained unmatched. The CDR3 reads CASSGTGGNSPLHF. CDR3 DNA sequence: TGTGCCAGCAGCGGGACAGGGGGTAATTCACCCCTCCACTTT.

This chain links TRBV11-2 with TRBJ2-2, with TRBD2 identical over 8 bases. CDR1 SGHAT and CDR2 FQNNGV come from the germline V gene. This CDR3 is 15 amino acids long. V was pared by 5 bases and J by 6 bases, with 8 bases of the junction left unmatched. The CDR3 protein is CASSERGGWAGELFF. CDR3 DNA: TGTGCCAGCAGCGAACGCGGGGGGTGGGCCGGGGAGCTGTTTTTT.

This rearrangement joins TRBV19 to TRBJ2-2, with D tentatively TRBD2 (6 bases). Per the germline V gene, CDR1 is LNHDA and CDR2 is SQIVND (reference sequence). There are 16 residues in the CDR3. V lost 3 bases to trimming and J lost 3 bases, with 14 bases between them. The CDR3 DNA sequence: TGTGCCAGTAGTATTTCGGAGGGAGCCTACACCGGGGAGCTGTTTTTT. Translation gives CASSISEGAYTGELFF.

This clone was observed once. DNA for the CDR3: TGTGCCAGCAGTTCATCCTCAGAGACCCAGTACTTC. It specifies CASSSSSETQYF. The chain uses TRBV6-5 and TRBJ2-5; no firm D call. This CDR3 has 12 residues. Trimming shortened V by 4 bases and J by 4 bases, and 7 bases separated the two germline ends. CDR1 and CDR2 from the germline V gene are MNHEY and SVGAGI.

The V and J genes are TRBV7-9 and TRBJ1-2; 8 nucleotides match TRBD1. Germline-derived CDR1 and CDR2 are SEHNR and FQNEAQ (reference sequence). Losses at the gene ends were 2 bases for V and 3 bases for J; bases not matched to a gene: 14. The CDR3 is 18 amino acids. CDR3 protein: CASSLISSGDRRDYGYTF. CDR3 in DNA: TGTGCCAGCAGCTTAATATCAAGTGGGGACAGGAGGGACTATGGCTACACCTTC.

This clone was observed a handful of times. The V call is TRBV5-1, the J call TRBJ2-2; D call uncertain. The germline V gene has CDR1 SGHRS and CDR2 YFSETQ. V lost 1 base and J lost 6, with 7 bases in between. This CDR3 has 13 amino acids. CDR3 DNA: TGCGCCAGCAGCTTGAGGGATGCCGGGGAGCTGTTTTTT. Its translation is CASSLRDAGELFF.

The gene calls are TRBV6-5 and TRBJ1-5, with D uncertain. Germline V CDR1 and CDR2: MNHEY, SVGAGI. The V end was cut by 6 bases, the J end by 6 bases, with 12 bases between. The CDR3 consists of 13 residues. CDR3 loop: CASSAVWGQPQHF. The CDR3 DNA is TGTGCCAGCAGCGCGGTTTGGGGTCAGCCCCAGCATTTT.

By share, this clone ranks as large. This rearrangement joins TRBV4-1 to TRBJ1-3, with a tentative D call TRBD1 (6 bases). In germline, CDR1 is MGHRA, CDR2 YSYEKL. The CDR3 is 18 residues long. V shed 0 bases and J shed 0 bases, with 15 bases lying between them. The CDR3 is CASSQENRASISGNTIYF. In nucleotides, the CDR3 is TGCGCCAGCAGCCAAGAGAACAGGGCTTCAATCTCTGGAAACACCATATATTTT.

J is TRBJ1-2 and V is TRBV7-8, with 7 bases that match TRBD1. V trimming: 5 bases; J trimming: 4 bases; junction bases outside the gene matches: 7. The CDR3 is made up of 14 amino acids. CDR1 and CDR2 from the germline V gene are SGHVS and FQNEAQ. CDR3 nucleotide sequence: TGTGCCAGCAGCCCACGACAGGGTAGCTATGGCTACACCTTC. It specifies CASSPRQGSYGYTF. Full variable domain (remainder filled in from reference TRBV7-8 and TRBJ1-2): GAGVSQSPRYKVAKRGQDVALRCDPISGHVSLFWYQQALGQGPEFLTYFQNEAQLDKSGLPSDRFFAERPEGSVSTLKIQRTQQEDSAVYLCASSPRQGSYGYTFGSGTRLTVV.

This chain connects TRBV5-1 to TRBJ2-1; possibly TRBD2 for D (6 bases). Trimming removed 1 base from V and 12 bases from J, with 14 bases in between. Germline CDR1 SGHRS, CDR2 YFSETQ. The CDR3 contains 13 residues. The chain's CDR3 is CASSLNSREVQFF. The CDR3 DNA follows: TGCGCCAGCAGCTTGAATTCGCGGGAAGTGCAGTTCTTC.

This clone was observed a handful of times. The gene calls are TRBV7-2 and TRBJ1-2, with D unclear. V dropped 6 bases and J dropped 4 bases, with 12 bases sitting between them. This CDR3 contains 13 residues. Germline lookup yields CDR1 SGHTA and CDR2 FQGNSA. This chain's CDR3 is CASSPDFSYGYTF. Here the CDR3 DNA reads TGTGCCAGCAGTCCCGACTTCTCCTATGGCTACACCTTC. The complete variable domain, with remaining parts taken from reference TRBV7-2 and TRBJ1-2, reads GAGVSQSPSNKVTEKGKDVELRCDPISGHTALYWYRQSLGQGLEFLIYFQGNSAPDKSGLPSDRFSAERTGGSVSTLTIQRTQQEDSAVYLCASSPDFSYGYTFGSGTRLTVV.

On this clone: The same CDR3 can be traced to other DNA sequences in this sample. The chain is built from TRBV27 and TRBJ2-1, with 10 bases matching TRBD2. The CDR3 has 15 amino acids. Germline loops: CDR1 MNHEY, CDR2 SMNVEV (reference sequence). V lost 5 bases to trimming and J lost 4 bases; unmatched junction nucleotides: 5. In DNA form, the CDR3 reads TGTGCCAGCAGTCCCACTAGCGGGGATTACAATGAGCAGTTCTTC. It translates to CASSPTSGDYNEQFF.

The CDR3 DNA follows: TGTGCCAGCCCACACCCCGGGACCGGCACAGATACGCAGTATTTT. Encoded protein: CASPHPGTGTDTQYF. V is TRBV5-4 and J is TRBJ2-3; perhaps D is TRBD1 or TRBD2 (5 bases each). There are 15 residues in the CDR3. CDR1 and CDR2 (germline): SGHNT, YYREEE (reference sequence). V lost 7 bases, J lost 1 base, and 16 bases lay in between.

This rearrangement joins TRBV6-5 to TRBJ1-1, with a tentative D call TRBD1 (5 bases). CDR1 MNHEY and CDR2 SVGAGI come from the germline V gene. The V end was cut by 2 bases, the J end by 5 bases, with 12 bases between. The CDR3 length is 14 residues. CDR3 amino acids: CASSYGGPGTEAFF. The DNA of the CDR3 is TGTGCCAGCAGTTACGGGGGTCCGGGAACTGAAGCTTTCTTT.

The chain couples TRBV10-3 to TRBJ2-7; TRBD1 matches 8 bases. With 8 bases clipped from V and 1 base from J, the junction kept 4 bases outside the gene matches. The CDR3 has 13 amino acids. In germline, CDR1 is ENHRY, CDR2 SYGVKD. CDR3 amino acids: CAIGRQGSYEQYF. The CDR3 DNA reads TGTGCCATCGGGAGACAGGGGTCCTACGAGCAGTACTTC.

In DNA form, the CDR3 reads TGCGCCAGTCAAGCGGGAGTGGGAGTGGGTACGCAGTATTTT. Translation gives CASQAGVGVGTQYF. The rearrangement joins TRBV5-1 to TRBJ2-3; 8 bases are shared with TRBD2. This CDR3 is built from 14 residues. Germline trimming cut 8 bases from V and 8 bases from J; bases unmatched to any gene: 13. In germline, CDR1 is SGHRS, CDR2 YFSETQ. The variable domain in full, with the rest retrieved from reference TRBV5-1 and TRBJ2-3, is KAGVTQTPRYLIKTRGQQVTLSCSPISGHRSVSWYQQTPGQGLQFLFEYFSETQRNKGNFPGRFSGRQFSNSRSEMNVSTLELGDSALYLCASQAGVGVGTQYFGPGTRLTVL.

The CDR3 DNA is TGTGCCAGCAGCTACGGACAGGTTCTGAACACTGAAGCTTTCTTT. Translated, it gives CASSYGQVLNTEAFF. The V call is TRBV7-3, the J call TRBJ1-1; 7 bases match TRBD1. Losses at the gene ends were 4 bases for V and 0 bases for J; bases not matched to a gene: 5. The CDR3 is 15 amino acids. In germline, CDR1 is SGHTA, CDR2 FQGTGA.